One and the same sample provided the 12 T cell receptor beta chains below, sequenced in a study of vaccination effects on CD4 cells after COVID-19. For these TCRs, the target antigens are not known. Before any sequencing was done, the ViraFEST assay used viral peptide pools to expand antigen-specific CD4+ T cells. Isolating CD4+ T cells followed approximately nine days of culture. The healthy vaccine recipients, who had no prior SARS-CoV-2 infection, showed negative nucleocapsid antibodies. TCRdb keeps only in-frame clones here, not all; method: immunoSEQ multiplex PCR. The sample lists 30,000 to 45,000 clones, around 70% occurring once. Sequences were derived from CD4+ T cells from PBMCs cultured with SARS-CoV-2 spike peptides, sampled before COVID-19 vaccination. These receptors were collected from a human donor who received a COVID-19 vaccine.

The chain recombines TRBV7-2 with TRBJ2-1, with TRBD2 identical over 9 bases. Germline lookup yields CDR1 SGHTA and CDR2 FQGNSA. V was pared by 0 bases and J by 9 bases, with 6 bases of the junction left unmatched. The CDR3 contains 15 residues. The CDR3 loop is CASSLAGGLAIEQFF. The CDR3 coding sequence is TGTGCCAGCAGCTTAGCGGGGGGACTAGCAATTGAGCAGTTCTTC. Drawing the rest from reference TRBV7-2 and TRBJ2-1, the complete variable domain is GAGVSQSPSNKVTEKGKDVELRCDPISGHTALYWYRQSLGQGLEFLIYFQGNSAPDKSGLPSDRFSAERTGGSVSTLTIQRTQQEDSAVYLCASSLAGGLAIEQFFGPGTRLTVL.

The V and J genes are TRBV2 and TRBJ1-6; D possibly corresponds to TRBD1 (5 bases). Per the germline V gene, CDR1 is SNHLY and CDR2 is FYNNEI. The V end was cut by 6 bases, the J end by 0 bases, with 15 bases between. CDR3 size: 17 residues. This chain's CDR3 is CASSPDSPSSYNSPLHF. CDR3 nucleotide sequence: TGTGCCAGCAGCCCCGACAGTCCCAGCTCCTATAATTCACCCCTCCACTTT.

The chain links TRBV9 to TRBJ1-2; D unresolved. Germline V lookup: CDR1 SGDLS, CDR2 YYNGEE. V was shortened by 1 base and J by 0 bases, with 10 bases between the two germline ends. This CDR3 contains 15 residues. As DNA, the CDR3 is TGTGCCAGCAGCGTATCTCCCAGAGCTAACTATGGCTACACCTTC. This gives the protein CASSVSPRANYGYTF. The variable domain in full, completed from reference TRBV9 and TRBJ1-2, reads DSGVTQTPKHLITATGQRVTLRCSPRSGDLSVYWYQQSLDQGLQFLIQYYNGEERAKGNILERFSAQQFPDLHSELNLSSLELGDSALYFCASSVSPRANYGYTFGSGTRLTVV.

This clone has more than one count but fewer than ten. This chain connects TRBV6-2 or TRBV6-3 to TRBJ2-7; the match to TRBD1 covers 11 bases. The CDR3 sequence is 15 residues long. Trimming took 2 bases from V and 3 from J; bases not matched to a gene: 3. From germline, CDR1 is MNHEY and CDR2 SVGEGT. The CDR3 sequence: CASSYLGTGGYEQYF. The CDR3 nucleotides read TGTGCCAGCAGTTACCTGGGGACAGGGGGCTACGAGCAGTACTTC.

V is TRBV5-1 and J is TRBJ1-2; 7 nucleotides line up with TRBD1. V lost 3 bases, J lost 10 bases, and 9 bases stayed unmatched. This CDR3 is 13 amino acids long. Germline V CDR1 and CDR2: SGHRS, YFSETQ. CDR3 sequence (DNA): TGCGCCAGCAGCTCCCCCCCCGGACAGGTCTACACCTTC. Its translation is CASSSPPGQVYTF.

This chain links TRBV2 with TRBJ2-1; TRBD2 matches 8 bases. The CDR3 sequence is 15 residues long. V was pared by 5 bases and J by 5 bases, with 8 bases of the junction left unmatched. CDR1 is SNHLY and CDR2 is FYNNEI in the germline V gene. The CDR3, as DNA: TGTGCCAGCAGTCGGTCTCGCGGGGGGCACAATGAGCAGTTCTTC. It encodes CASSRSRGGHNEQFF.

The chain carries TRBV28 and TRBJ1-5; unclear D gene. CDR3 length: 13 residues. Germline lookup yields CDR1 MDHEN and CDR2 SYDVKM. V lost 5 bases and J 4 bases, leaving 9 bases between the germline ends. CDR3 coding DNA: TGTGCCAGCAGTGTCCTTATTAATCAGCCCCAGCATTTT. It is translated as CASSVLINQPQHF.

This clone was counted a single time. The genes are TRBV6-5 and TRBJ1-6; 10 bases map to TRBD1. V was pared by 6 bases and J by 8 bases, with 4 bases of the junction left unmatched. The CDR3 length is 14 residues. Germline assignment: CDR1 MNHEY and CDR2 SVGAGI. For the CDR3, the DNA is TGTGCCAGCAGCAAAGGACAGGGGGATTCACCCCTCCACTTT. Its translation: CASSKGQGDSPLHF.

CDR3 amino acids: CASSEGPYGYTF. In DNA, the CDR3 is TGTGCCAGCAGTGAAGGACCGTATGGCTACACCTTC. The genes are TRBV25-1 and TRBJ1-2, with D hard to call. V was pared by 2 bases and J by 5 bases, with 6 bases between. The CDR3 sequence is 12 residues long. Germline CDR1 and CDR2: MGHDK and SYGVNS.

V is TRBV6-5 and J is TRBJ1-4; 10 bases fit TRBD1. V shed 6 bases and J 7 bases; nucleotides not matched to a gene: 5. The CDR3 extends over 14 amino acids. Germline V gives CDR1 MNHEY, CDR2 SVGAGI. In nucleotides, the CDR3 is TGTGCCAGCAGCTTGACAGGGGGCAGTGAAAAACTGTTTTTT. Its translation is CASSLTGGSEKLFF.

The chain is built from TRBV6-2 or TRBV6-3 and TRBJ2-3, with 14 bases that match TRBD2. The CDR3 has 20 residues. V was clipped by 2 bases and J by 4 bases; unmatched bases: 14. The germline V gene encodes CDR1 MNHEY and CDR2 SVGEGT. The CDR3 here is CASSYTLPGLAGAGADTQYF. CDR3 DNA: TGTGCCAGCAGTTACACCCTCCCGGGACTAGCGGGGGCGGGCGCAGATACGCAGTATTTT.

V gene TRBV12-3 or TRBV12-4 combines with J gene TRBJ2-1; possibly TRBD1 for D (5 bases). The CDR3 consists of 13 residues. With 5 bases removed from V and 2 bases from J, the gap between germline ends came to 7 bases. The CDR3 is CASSRGAYNEQFF. The CDR3 DNA sequence: TGTGCCAGCAGTAGGGGCGCCTACAATGAGCAGTTCTTC.